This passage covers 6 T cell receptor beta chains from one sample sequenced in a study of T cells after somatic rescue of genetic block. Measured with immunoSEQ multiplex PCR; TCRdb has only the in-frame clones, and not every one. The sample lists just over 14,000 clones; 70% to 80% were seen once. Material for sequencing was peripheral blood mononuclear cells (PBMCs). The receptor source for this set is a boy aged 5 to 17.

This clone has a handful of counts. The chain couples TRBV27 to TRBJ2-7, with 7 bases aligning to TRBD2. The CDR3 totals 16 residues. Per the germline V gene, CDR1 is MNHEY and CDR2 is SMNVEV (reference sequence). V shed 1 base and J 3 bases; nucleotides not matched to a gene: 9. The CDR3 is CASSLYPTASGYEQYF. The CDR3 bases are TGTGCCAGCAGTTTATACCCCACGGCTAGCGGCTACGAGCAGTACTTC.

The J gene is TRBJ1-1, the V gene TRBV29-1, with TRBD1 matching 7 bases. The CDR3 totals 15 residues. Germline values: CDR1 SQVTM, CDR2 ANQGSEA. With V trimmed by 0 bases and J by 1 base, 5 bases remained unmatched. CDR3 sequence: CSVEDVGGANTEAFF. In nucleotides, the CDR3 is TGCAGCGTTGAAGATGTAGGGGGCGCGAACACTGAAGCTTTCTTT. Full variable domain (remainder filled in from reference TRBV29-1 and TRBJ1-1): SAVISQKPSRDICQRGTSLTIQCQVDSQVTMMFWYRQQPGQSLTLIATANQGSEATYESGFVIDKFPISRPNLTFSTLTVSNMSPEDSSIYLCSVEDVGGANTEAFFGQGTRLTVV.

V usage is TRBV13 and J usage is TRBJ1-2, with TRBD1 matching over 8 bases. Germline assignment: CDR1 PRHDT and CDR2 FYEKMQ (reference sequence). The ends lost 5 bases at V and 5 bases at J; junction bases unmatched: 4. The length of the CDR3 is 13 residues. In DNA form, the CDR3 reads TGTGCCAGCAGCCTTACAGGGGGATATGGCTACACCTTC. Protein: CASSLTGGYGYTF.

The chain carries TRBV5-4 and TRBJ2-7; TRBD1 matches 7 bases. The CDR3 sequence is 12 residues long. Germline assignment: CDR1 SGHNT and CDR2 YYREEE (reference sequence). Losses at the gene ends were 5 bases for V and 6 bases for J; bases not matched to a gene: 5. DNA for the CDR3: TGTGCCAGCAGTCGACAGGGAAGCGAGCAGTACTTC. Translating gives CASSRQGSEQYF.

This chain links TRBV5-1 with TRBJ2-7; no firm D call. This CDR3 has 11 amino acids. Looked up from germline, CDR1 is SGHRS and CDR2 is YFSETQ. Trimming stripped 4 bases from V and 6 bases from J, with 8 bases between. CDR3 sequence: CASSPPAEQYF. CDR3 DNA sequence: TGCGCCAGCAGCCCCCCGGCCGAGCAGTACTTC.

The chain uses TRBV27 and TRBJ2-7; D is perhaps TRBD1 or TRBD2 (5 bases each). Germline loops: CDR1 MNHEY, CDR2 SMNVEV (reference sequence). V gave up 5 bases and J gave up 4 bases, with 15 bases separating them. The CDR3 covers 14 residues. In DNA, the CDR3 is TGTGCCAGCAGTCCGAGAGGGGTCAGTTACGAGCAGTACTTC. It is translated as CASSPRGVSYEQYF.